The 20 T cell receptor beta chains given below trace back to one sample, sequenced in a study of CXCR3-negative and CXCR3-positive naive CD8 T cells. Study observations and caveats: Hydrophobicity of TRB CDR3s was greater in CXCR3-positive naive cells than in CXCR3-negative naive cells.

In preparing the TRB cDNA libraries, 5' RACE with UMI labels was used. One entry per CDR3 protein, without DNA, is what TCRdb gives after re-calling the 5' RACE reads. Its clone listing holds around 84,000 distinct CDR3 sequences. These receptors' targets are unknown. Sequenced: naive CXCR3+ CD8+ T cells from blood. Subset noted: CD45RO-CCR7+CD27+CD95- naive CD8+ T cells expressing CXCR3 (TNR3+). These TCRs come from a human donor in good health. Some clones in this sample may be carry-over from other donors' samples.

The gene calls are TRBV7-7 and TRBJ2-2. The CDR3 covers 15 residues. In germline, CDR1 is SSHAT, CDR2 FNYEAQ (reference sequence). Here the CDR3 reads CASSFGLPNTGELFF.

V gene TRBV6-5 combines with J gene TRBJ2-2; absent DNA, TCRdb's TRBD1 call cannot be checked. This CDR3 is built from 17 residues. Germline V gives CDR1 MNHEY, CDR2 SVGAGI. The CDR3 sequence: CASNPDWDSNSTGELFF.

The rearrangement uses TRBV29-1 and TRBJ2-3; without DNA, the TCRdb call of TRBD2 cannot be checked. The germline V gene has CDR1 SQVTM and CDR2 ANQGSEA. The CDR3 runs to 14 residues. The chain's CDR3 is CSVRGLAGADTQYF.

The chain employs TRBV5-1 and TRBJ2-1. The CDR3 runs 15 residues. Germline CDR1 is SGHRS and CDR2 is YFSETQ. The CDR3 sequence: CASSPSGSLYNEQFF.

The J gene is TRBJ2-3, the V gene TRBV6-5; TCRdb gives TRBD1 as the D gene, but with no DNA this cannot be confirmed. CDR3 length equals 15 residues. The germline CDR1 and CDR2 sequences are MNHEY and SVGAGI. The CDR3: CASSYSTGSLDTQYF.

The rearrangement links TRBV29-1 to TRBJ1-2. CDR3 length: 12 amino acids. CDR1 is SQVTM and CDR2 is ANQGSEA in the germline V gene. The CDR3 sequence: CSAEKSTAGYTF.

CDR3 in amino acids: CASSQETGAIWPYEQYF. The rearrangement joins TRBV14 to TRBJ2-7; the TRBD1 assignment by TCRdb is unverifiable without DNA. Per germline, CDR1 SGHDN and CDR2 FVKESK. The CDR3 extends over 17 amino acids.

The CDR3 sequence is CASRLGSNSPLHF. The chain couples TRBV7-9 to TRBJ1-6. Germline CDR1 SEHNR, CDR2 FQNEAQ (reference sequence). This CDR3 has 13 residues.

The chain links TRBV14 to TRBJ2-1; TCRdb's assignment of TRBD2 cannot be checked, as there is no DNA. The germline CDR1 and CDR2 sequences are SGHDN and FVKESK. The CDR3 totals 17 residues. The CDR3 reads CASSQGPALAEINEQFF.

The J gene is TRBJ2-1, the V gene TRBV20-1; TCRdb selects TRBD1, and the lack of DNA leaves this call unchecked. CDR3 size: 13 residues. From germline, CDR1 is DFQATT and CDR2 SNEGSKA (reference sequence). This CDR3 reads CSARPGPYNEQFF.

CDR3: CASTNYDLVQETQYF. V gene TRBV5-6 combines with J gene TRBJ2-5; TCRdb designates TRBD2, a call that cannot be tested without DNA. This CDR3 has 15 amino acids. From germline, CDR1 is SGHDT and CDR2 YYEEEE.

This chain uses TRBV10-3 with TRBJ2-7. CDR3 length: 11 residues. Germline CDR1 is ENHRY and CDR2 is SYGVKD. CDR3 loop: CAISEGYEQYF.

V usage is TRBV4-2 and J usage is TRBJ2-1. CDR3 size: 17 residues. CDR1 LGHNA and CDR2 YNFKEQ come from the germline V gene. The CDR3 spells CASSLNPERTSYNEQFF.

This chain's CDR3 is CATSRGSQDTGELFF. The chain recombines TRBV15 with TRBJ2-2. CDR1 is LNHNV and CDR2 is YYDKDF in the germline V gene (reference sequence). The CDR3 has 15 residues.

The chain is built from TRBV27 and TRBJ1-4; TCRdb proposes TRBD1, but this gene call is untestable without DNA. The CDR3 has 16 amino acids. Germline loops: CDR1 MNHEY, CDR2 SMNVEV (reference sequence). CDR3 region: CASSLTWAGANEKLFF. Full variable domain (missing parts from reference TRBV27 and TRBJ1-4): EAQVTQNPRYLITVTGKKLTVTCSQNMNHEYMSWYRQDPGLGLRQIYYSMNVEVTDKGDVPEGYKVSRKEKRNFPLILESPSPNQTSLYFCASSLTWAGANEKLFFGSGTQLSVL.

CDR3 protein: CASSKLAGVHNEQFF. The V and J genes are TRBV12-3 or TRBV12-4 and TRBJ2-1; absent DNA, TCRdb's TRBD2 call cannot be checked. The CDR3 is 15 residues long.

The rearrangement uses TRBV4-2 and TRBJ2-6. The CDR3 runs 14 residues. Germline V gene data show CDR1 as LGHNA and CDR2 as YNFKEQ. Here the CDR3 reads CASSRNSGANVLTF.

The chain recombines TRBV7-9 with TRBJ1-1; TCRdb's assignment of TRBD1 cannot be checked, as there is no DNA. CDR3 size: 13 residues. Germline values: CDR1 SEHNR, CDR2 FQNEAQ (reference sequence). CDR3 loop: CASSLLQAIEAFF.

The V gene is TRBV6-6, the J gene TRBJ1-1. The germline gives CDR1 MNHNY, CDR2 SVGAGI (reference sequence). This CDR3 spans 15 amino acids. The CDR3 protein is CASSAATPPNTEAFF.

The CDR3: CSVKEGQGSPLHF. The chain couples TRBV29-1 to TRBJ1-6; absent DNA, TCRdb's TRBD1 call cannot be checked. Germline assignment: CDR1 SQVTM and CDR2 ANQGSEA. The CDR3 loop spans 13 amino acids.